Listed below are T cell receptor beta chains from one sample, sequenced in a study of blood T cell repertoires in COVID-19. Profiled with immunoSEQ multiplex PCR; TCRdb holds only in-frame clones, not every one. In the table there are 140,000 to 150,000 clones, roughly 79% of which are singletons. The sequencing input was peripheral blood. These receptors originate from a human donor with acute or convalescent COVID-19. The donor label of this sample is uncertain. CDR3s include the opening cysteine and the closing phenylalanine or tryptophan. The D gene is left open where the match is weak. Clone size is not always given. Where it is, it says once, few, many or a class for expanded clones.

TRBV4-1	-	TRBJ1-1	TRBD1	TGCGCCAGCAGCCAGGGACAGGGGATAGGTGAAGCTTTCTTT	CASSQGQGIGEAFF
TRBV10-1	few	TRBJ2-2	TRBD2	TGCGCCAGCAGTCCGGGGGGGCTCGGAACCGGGGAGCTGTTTTTT	CASSPGGLGTGELFF
TRBV7-3	-	TRBJ1-1	TRBD1	TGTGCCAGCAGCGCACAGGGGGCAGGAACTGAAGCTTTCTTT	CASSAQGAGTEAFF
TRBV30	-	TRBJ1-4	TRBD1	TGTGCCTGGAGTCCGGGACAGGGGACGGCTAATGAAAAACTGTTTTTT	CAWSPGQGTANEKLFF
TRBV18	-	TRBJ1-6	TRBD1	TGTGCCAGCTCACTTTCCACCGGGACAGATAATTCACCCCTCCACTTT	CASSLSTGTDNSPLHF
TRBV2	-	TRBJ2-1	TRBD2	TGTGCCAGCAGTGATAGCGGGGGGTACTTGATCTTC	CASSDSGGYLIF
TRBV3-1/TRBV3-2	-	TRBJ2-3	-	TGTGCCAGCAGCCAAGGAGCAGATACGCAGTATTTT	CASSQGADTQYF
TRBV7-2	-	TRBJ1-2	TRBD1	TGTGCCAGCAGCCAGGGACAGGGGATCGGCTACACCTTC	CASSQGQGIGYTF
TRBV18	-	TRBJ1-2	TRBD1	TGTGCCAGCTCAGGACAGGGAGGCTATGGCTACACCTTC	CASSGQGGYGYTF
TRBV5-1	-	TRBJ2-4	-	TGCGCCAGCAGCTTGGCCTTTGGACAGGGAGGGATAGCCAAAAACATTCAGTACTTC	CASSLAFGQGGIAKNIQYF
TRBV9	-	TRBJ2-1	TRBD2	TGTGCCAGCAGCGCCTCTAGCGGGGGGGATTGGAATGAGCAGTTCTTC	CASSASSGGDWNEQFF
TRBV13	-	TRBJ1-6	TRBD1	TGTGCCAGCAGCCTCGGACAGGGCAGTTCACCCCTCCACTTT	CASSLGQGSSPLHF
TRBV7-2	-	TRBJ1-3	-	TGTGCCAGCAGCCCCGACGGGGTATACTCTGGAAACACCATATATTTT	CASSPDGVYSGNTIYF
TRBV7-2	-	TRBJ2-2	-	TGTGCCAGCAGCCACGGGGCCGGGGAGCTGTTTTTT	CASSHGAGELFF
TRBV19	few	TRBJ1-1	-	TGTGCCAGTGGGACACTTCAGAACACTGAAGCTTTCTTT	CASGTLQNTEAFF
TRBV9	-	TRBJ2-3	-	TGTGCCAGCAGCGTAGACGGGAGTACCACAGATACGCAGTATTTT	CASSVDGSTTDTQYF
TRBV7-3	-	TRBJ2-5	-	TGTGCCAGCAGCTTGGGGGGCCAAGAGACCCAGTACTTC	CASSLGGQETQYF
TRBV15	few	TRBJ2-1	-	TGTGCCATTAGAGGGCTGAGCTCCTACAATGAGCAGTTCTTC	CAIRGLSSYNEQFF
TRBV2	few	TRBJ2-7	-	TGTGCCAGCGTCAGGCAGGGTAGGAACGAGCAGTACTTC	CASVRQGRNEQYF